Each of the 27 T cell receptor beta chains below was sequenced from the same sample in a study of identical twins. Via MiXCR, TCRdb re-called the 5' RACE reads, giving one row per CDR3 protein. The repertoire includes 1.5 million or so distinct CDR3 sequences, less than 40% of them detected once, and over 0.25% sits in the top ten. The specimen was cord blood. These receptors were obtained from a newborn girl in good health.

This clonotype occurred a few times. This chain uses TRBV29-1 with TRBJ1-1, with TRBD1 matching 7 bases. CDR1 and CDR2 (germline): SQVTM, ANQGSEA. Losses at the gene ends were 5 bases for V and 4 bases for J; bases not matched to a gene: 7. The CDR3 has 13 residues. The CDR3 DNA follows: TGCAGCGTTTTTTTGCAGGGGGGCACTGAAGCTTTCTTT. Protein sequence: CSVFLQGGTEAFF.

The sample holds a few counts of this clonotype. The rearrangement joins TRBV10-3 to TRBJ2-7; the match to TRBD2 covers 8 bases. J lost 0 bases, V lost 10 bases, and 11 bases had no gene match. Germline CDR1 ENHRY, CDR2 SYGVKD. CDR3 size: 15 residues. This CDR3 is CATQPGTSPSYEQYF. CDR3 sequence (DNA): TGTGCCACGCAACCCGGGACTAGTCCCTCCTACGAGCAGTACTTC.

This clonotype was detected a few times. V gene TRBV28 combines with J gene TRBJ2-3; 7 bases fit TRBD2. This CDR3 is built from 16 residues. Per the germline V gene, CDR1 is MDHEN and CDR2 is SYDVKM. Trimming removed 2 bases from V and 4 bases from J; junction bases left unmatched: 9. The CDR3 DNA reads TGTGCCAGCAGTTTAGCCCCCAGCGGGATGGCAGATACGCAGTATTTT. Its protein is CASSLAPSGMADTQYF. The full variable domain, completed using reference TRBV28 and TRBJ2-3, is DVKVTQSSRYLVKRTGEKVFLECVQDMDHENMFWYRQDPGLGLRLIYFSYDVKMKEKGDIPEGYSVSREKKERFSLILESASTNQTSMYLCASSLAPSGMADTQYFGPGTRLTVL.

The V gene is TRBV15, the J gene TRBJ2-5, with D maybe TRBD1 (5 bases). The germline V and J ends were trimmed by 6 bases and 0 bases, with 11 bases remaining between them. The CDR3 spans 14 residues. Germline V lookup: CDR1 LNHNV, CDR2 YYDKDF (reference sequence). This CDR3 reads CATRDDSNQETQYF. As DNA, the CDR3 is TGTGCCACCAGGGACGACAGTAACCAAGAGACCCAGTACTTC.

This chain uses TRBV5-1 with TRBJ1-6; tentatively, D is TRBD1 (5 bases). This CDR3 comprises 15 residues. In germline, CDR1 is SGHRS, CDR2 YFSETQ. V lost 4 bases, J lost 4 bases, and 12 bases lay in between. CDR3: CASSEGADYNSPLHF. In nucleotides, the CDR3 is TGCGCCAGCAGCGAAGGGGCTGATTATAATTCACCCCTCCACTTT.

Only a few counts were recorded for this clonotype. DNA of the CDR3: TGCGCCAGCAGCATACCGGGACTATCGGATCTTAGCACAGATACGCAGTATTTT. Translating it yields CASSIPGLSDLSTDTQYF. The rearrangement joins TRBV5-1 to TRBJ2-3; 7 nucleotides line up with TRBD2. Germline loops: CDR1 SGHRS, CDR2 YFSETQ. This CDR3 comprises 18 residues. J lost 0 bases, V lost 4 bases, and 14 bases had no gene match.

The chain employs TRBV4-1 and TRBJ1-2, with D unresolved. The CDR3 is made up of 16 amino acids. The V gene lost 4 bases and the J gene lost 8 bases, with 23 bases spanning the gap. Germline CDR1 reads MGHRA; CDR2 reads YSYEKL. CDR3 DNA: TGCGCCAGCAGCCCCGGAGGGAGGGCAGCCTACCGGGGCTACACCTTC. Translated, it gives CASSPGGRAAYRGYTF.

J is TRBJ2-1 and V is TRBV6-1; the match to TRBD2 covers 9 bases. Germline V gene lookup returns CDR1 MNHNS and CDR2 SASEGT. V lost 6 bases and J lost 4; bases outside the gene matches: 16. The CDR3 runs to 18 residues. CDR3 DNA sequence: TGTGCCAGCAGCCGAGGAAAAGGGCGGGAGGGCCAGTACAATGAGCAGTTCTTC. It specifies CASSRGKGREGQYNEQFF.

V usage is TRBV5-6 and J usage is TRBJ1-2; D unclear. The CDR3 has 15 amino acids. V lost 0 bases, J lost 4 bases, and 13 bases lay in between. Germline CDR1 and CDR2: SGHDT and YYEEEE. In nucleotides, the CDR3 is TGTGCCAGCAGCTTGGTTAAAGGCGGCCGCTATGGCTACACCTTC. Translation gives CASSLVKGGRYGYTF.

This sequence joins TRBV7-9 and TRBJ1-1; a weak D match, TRBD1 (5 bases). Germline V gene data show CDR1 as SEHNR and CDR2 as FQNEAQ (reference sequence). Between the trimmed V and J ends, which lost 6 bases and 1 base, there was a span of 15 bases. The CDR3 has 15 residues. DNA of the CDR3: TGTGCCAGCAGATCGGGAGGGGCTCCGAACACTGAAGCTTTCTTT. This translates into CASRSGGAPNTEAFF. The full variable domain, in which reference TRBV7-9 and TRBJ1-1 provide the parts outside the CDR3, is DTGVSQNPRHKITKRGQNVTFRCDPISEHNRLYWYRQTLGQGPEFLTYFQNEAQLEKSRLLSDRFSAERPKGSFSTLEIQRTEQGDSAMYLCASRSGGAPNTEAFFGQGTRLTVV.

The sample holds a few counts of this clonotype. One end of the junction does not line up with germline, which may come from a read error. The V call is TRBV5-1, the J call TRBJ2-1; unclear D gene. The CDR3 runs 13 residues. Germline CDR1 SGHRS, CDR2 YFSETQ. CDR3: CASSRGPNNEQFF. The DNA for the CDR3 is TGTGCCAGCAGCCGAGGACCCAACAATGAGCAGTTCTTC.

The chain uses TRBV18 and TRBJ1-1; 8 bases line up with TRBD1. V gave up 6 bases and J gave up 4 bases; unmatched junction bases: 13. The CDR3 has 16 residues. Germline CDR1 KGHSH, CDR2 LQKENI. CDR3 sequence: CASSRGLQGAITEAFF. In DNA form, the CDR3 reads TGTGCCAGCTCCAGGGGGCTTCAGGGGGCTATCACTGAAGCTTTCTTT.

Concerning this clonotype itself: A much larger clone sits a single nucleotide away, making a read error possible. The rearrangement links TRBV10-3 to TRBJ2-1, with 10 bases fitting TRBD1. The J call could be wrong; TRBJ2-7 is a better fit for the DNA end. Germline-derived CDR1 and CDR2 are ENHRY and SYGVKD. This CDR3 has 14 residues. Here the CDR3 DNA reads TGTGCCACCACCGGGACAGGGGCCTACAATGAGCAGTACTTC. Encoded protein: CATTGTGAYNEQYF.

The rearrangement joins TRBV29-1 to TRBJ2-7; the D is unclear. Germline-derived CDR1 and CDR2 are SQVTM and ANQGSEA. Trimming stripped 1 base from V and 3 bases from J, with 10 bases between. The CDR3 totals 13 residues. CDR3: CSVEGSVRYEQYF. CDR3 nucleotides: TGCAGCGTTGAAGGAAGTGTCCGCTACGAGCAGTACTTC.

A few counts support this clonotype. The genes are TRBV7-8 and TRBJ2-1, with 13 bases identical to TRBD2. Trimming removed 2 bases from V and 4 bases from J; junction bases left unmatched: 8. This CDR3 region has 18 residues. The V gene's germline CDR1 is SGHVS and CDR2 FQNEAQ. CDR3 region: CASSLPRLAGGRYNEQFF. Here the CDR3 DNA reads TGTGCCAGCAGCTTACCCCGACTAGCGGGGGGCCGTTACAATGAGCAGTTCTTC.

There are a few counts of this clonotype. This CDR3 is CASARLAGDTQYF. Written as DNA, the CDR3 is TGTGCCAGTGCCCGACTAGCGGGAGATACGCAGTATTTT. The V call is TRBV19, the J call TRBJ2-3, with 10 bases fitting TRBD2. Unmatched junction bases numbered 4, after V lost 8 bases and J lost 5 bases. Germline-derived CDR1 and CDR2 are LNHDA and SQIVND (reference sequence). The CDR3 contains 13 residues.

This clonotype has just a few counts. This chain connects TRBV9 to TRBJ2-2; 7 positions match TRBD1. Germline V gives CDR1 SGDLS, CDR2 YYNGEE. Trimming at V came to 0 bases and at J to 2 bases, leaving 4 bases not matched to a gene. This CDR3 comprises 16 residues. The CDR3 DNA follows: TGTGCCAGCAGCGTAGGAACAGGGGTAAACACCGGGGAGCTGTTTTTT. Its protein is CASSVGTGVNTGELFF. Together with reference TRBV9 and TRBJ2-2, the CDR3 gives the full variable domain: DSGVTQTPKHLITATGQRVTLRCSPRSGDLSVYWYQQSLDQGLQFLIQYYNGEERAKGNILERFSAQQFPDLHSELNLSSLELGDSALYFCASSVGTGVNTGELFFGEGSRLTVL.

The V and J genes are TRBV10-3 and TRBJ1-2; D gene uncertain. CDR1 is ENHRY and CDR2 is SYGVKD in the germline V gene. The CDR3 extends over 14 amino acids. Trimming removed 3 bases from V and 0 bases from J, with 8 bases in between. The CDR3 here is CAISESAPNYGYTF. CDR3 nucleotide sequence: TGTGCCATCAGTGAATCGGCCCCTAACTATGGCTACACCTTC.

J is TRBJ1-5 and V is TRBV12-3 or TRBV12-4, with 7 bases fitting TRBD1. The trim removed 5 bases at V and 5 bases at J, leaving 15 bases unmatched. The CDR3 is 17 residues long. CDR3 sequence (DNA): TGTGCCAGCAGTCGCAGACAGGGTGGAACAATTGATCAGCCCCAGCATTTT. The encoded protein is CASSRRQGGTIDQPQHF.

The chain carries TRBV10-3 and TRBJ2-3, with TRBD1 matching 7 bases. Germline V CDR1 and CDR2: ENHRY, SYGVKD. The CDR3 has 16 residues. J lost 0 bases, V lost 0 bases, and 3 bases had no gene match. CDR3 bases: TGTGCCATCAGTGAGTCGACAGGGCCTAGCACAGATACGCAGTATTTT. This translates into CAISESTGPSTDTQYF.

This clonotype was picked up a small number of times. V gene TRBV7-2 combines with J gene TRBJ2-4, with TRBD2 matching over 8 bases. In germline, CDR1 is SGHTA, CDR2 FQGNSA. The CDR3 length is 16 residues. Losses at the gene ends were 3 bases for V and 7 bases for J; bases not matched to a gene: 11. CDR3 sequence reads: CASSFPRGRRGNIQYF. In DNA form, the CDR3 reads TGTGCCAGCAGCTTCCCCCGCGGGAGGAGGGGGAACATTCAGTACTTC.

The chain joins TRBV5-1 to TRBJ2-3; D ambiguous. Germline CDR1 is SGHRS and CDR2 is YFSETQ. The CDR3 is made up of 15 amino acids. Trimming removed 3 bases at V and 1 base at J, with 12 bases between. The CDR3 DNA reads as TGCGCCAGCAGCTATCGACGGACGGGCACAGATACGCAGTATTTT. It translates to CASSYRRTGTDTQYF. Full variable domain (outside the CDR3, taken from reference TRBV5-1 and TRBJ2-3): KAGVTQTPRYLIKTRGQQVTLSCSPISGHRSVSWYQQTPGQGLQFLFEYFSETQRNKGNFPGRFSGRQFSNSRSEMNVSTLELGDSALYLCASSYRRTGTDTQYFGPGTRLTVL.

This clonotype was seen more than once but under ten times. The genes are TRBV11-2 and TRBJ2-7; 9 nucleotides line up with TRBD1. CDR1 is SGHAT, CDR2 FQNNGV, per germline. The ends lost 5 bases at V and 2 bases at J; junction bases unmatched: 10. This CDR3 comprises 16 residues. CDR3 coding DNA: TGTGCCAGCAGCAGAGACCGGGACAGGGTCACCTACGAGCAGTACTTC. Translating gives CASSRDRDRVTYEQYF.

The CDR3 is CSARDRRRGSSYNSPLHF. The CDR3 DNA reads TGCAGTGCTAGAGATCGTCGGAGGGGGAGCTCCTATAATTCACCCCTCCACTTT. The chain links TRBV20-1 to TRBJ1-6, with TRBD1 as a possible D gene (6 bases). V lost 0 bases to trimming and J lost 0 bases, with 15 bases between them. The CDR3 loop spans 18 amino acids. CDR1 DFQATT and CDR2 SNEGSKA come from the germline V gene (reference sequence).

This clonotype was observed once. The rearrangement joins TRBV20-1 to TRBJ1-1; 7 bases align to TRBD1. In germline, CDR1 is DFQATT, CDR2 SNEGSKA (reference sequence). The CDR3 extends over 14 amino acids. Trimming took 0 bases from V and 4 from J; bases not matched to a gene: 5. CDR3 nucleotide sequence: TGCAGTGCTAGAGATCCCAGGGGGAGCACTGAAGCTTTCTTT. As protein: CSARDPRGSTEAFF.

The chain couples TRBV11-1 to TRBJ2-2; TRBD2 agrees at 10 bases. Germline CDR1 SGHAT, CDR2 FQDESV (reference sequence). This CDR3 contains 21 residues. V gave up 4 bases and J gave up 0 bases; unmatched junction bases: 17. The CDR3 DNA is TGTGCCAGCAGCTCACAACGGTGGACTAGCGGTTCCCACGCGAACACCGGGGAGCTGTTTTTT. Residues: CASSSQRWTSGSHANTGELFF.

The genes are TRBV30 and TRBJ2-3, with a weak D call TRBD2 (6 bases). Germline lookup yields CDR1 GTSNPN and CDR2 SVGIG (reference sequence). Trimming left V 3 bases short and J 5 bases short, with 15 bases between. CDR3 length: 14 amino acids. The CDR3 region is CAWRGGGFGDTQYF. CDR3 DNA sequence: TGTGCCTGGAGGGGGGGAGGCTTTGGAGATACGCAGTATTTT. The full variable domain, completed using reference TRBV30 and TRBJ2-3, is SQTIHQWPATLVQPVGSPLSLECTVEGTSNPNLYWYRQAAGRGLQLLFYSVGIGQISSEVPQNLSASRPQDRQFILSSKKLLLSDSGFYLCAWRGGGFGDTQYFGPGTRLTVL.